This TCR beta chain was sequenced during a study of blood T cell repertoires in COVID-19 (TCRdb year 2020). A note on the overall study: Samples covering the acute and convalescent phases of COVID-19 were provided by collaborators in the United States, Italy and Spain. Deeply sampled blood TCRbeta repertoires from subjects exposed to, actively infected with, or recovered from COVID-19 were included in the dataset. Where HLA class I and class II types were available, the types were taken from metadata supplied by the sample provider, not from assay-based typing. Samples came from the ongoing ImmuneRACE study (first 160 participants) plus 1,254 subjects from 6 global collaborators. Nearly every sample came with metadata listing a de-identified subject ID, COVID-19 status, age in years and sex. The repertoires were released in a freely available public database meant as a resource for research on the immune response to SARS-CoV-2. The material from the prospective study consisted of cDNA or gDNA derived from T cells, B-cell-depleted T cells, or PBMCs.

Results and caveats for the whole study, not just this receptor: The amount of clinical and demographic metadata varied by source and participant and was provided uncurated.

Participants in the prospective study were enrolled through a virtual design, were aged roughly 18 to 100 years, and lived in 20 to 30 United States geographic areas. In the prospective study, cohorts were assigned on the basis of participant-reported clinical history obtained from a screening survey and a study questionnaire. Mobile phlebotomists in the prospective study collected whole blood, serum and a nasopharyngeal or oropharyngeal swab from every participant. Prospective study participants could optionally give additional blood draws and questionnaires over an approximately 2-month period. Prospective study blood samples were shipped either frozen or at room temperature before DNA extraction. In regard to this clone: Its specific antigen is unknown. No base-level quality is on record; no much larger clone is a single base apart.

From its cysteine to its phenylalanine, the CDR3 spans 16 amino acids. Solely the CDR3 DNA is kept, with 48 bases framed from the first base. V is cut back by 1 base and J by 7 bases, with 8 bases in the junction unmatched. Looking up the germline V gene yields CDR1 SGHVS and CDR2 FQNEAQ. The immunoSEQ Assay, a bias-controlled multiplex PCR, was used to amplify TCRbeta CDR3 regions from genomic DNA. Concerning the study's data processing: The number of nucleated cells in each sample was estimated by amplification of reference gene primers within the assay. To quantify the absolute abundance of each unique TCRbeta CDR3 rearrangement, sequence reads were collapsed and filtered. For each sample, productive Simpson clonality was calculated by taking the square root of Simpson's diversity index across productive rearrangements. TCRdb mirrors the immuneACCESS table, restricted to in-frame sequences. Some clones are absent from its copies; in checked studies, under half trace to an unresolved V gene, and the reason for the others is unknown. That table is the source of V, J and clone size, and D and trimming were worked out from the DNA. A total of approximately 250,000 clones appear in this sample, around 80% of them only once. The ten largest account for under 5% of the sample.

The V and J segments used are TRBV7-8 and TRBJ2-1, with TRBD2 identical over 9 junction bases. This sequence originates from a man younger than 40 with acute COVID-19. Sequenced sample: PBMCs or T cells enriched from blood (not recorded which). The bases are TGTGCCAGCAGCTTAGGTCGCGGGAGGGCCGGAAATGAGCAGTTCTTC. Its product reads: CASSLGRGRAGNEQFF.